A selection of T cell receptor beta chains follows, all from one sample in a study of cytomegalovirus exposure and HLA in healthy donors. The protocol was immunoSEQ multiplex PCR, while the TCRdb copy is restricted to in-frame clones and leaves out a portion. The sample holds 130,000 to 150,000 clones, around 80% seen once. Material: PBMCs. The source is a man aged 35 to 55 in good health and CMV-seropositive. The CDR3 runs from the conserved cysteine through the conserved F or W. A D gene is named only where the DNA matches it firmly.

j_call	v_call	d_call	cdr3_aa
TRBJ1-6	TRBV7-6	.	CASSLEAGKGSPLHF
TRBJ2-1	TRBV30	TRBD2	CAWTQAASGDLTNEQFF
TRBJ1-4	TRBV15	.	CATSNQRGGEKLFF
TRBJ2-7	TRBV27	.	CATRSGYEQYF
TRBJ2-7	TRBV5-4	TRBD1	CASSGTGQGKTTHFYEQYF
TRBJ1-6	TRBV7-8	TRBD1	CASSPGQGPRPLHF
TRBJ2-5	TRBV4-2	.	CASSQDTSQETQYF
TRBJ2-7	TRBV7-9	.	CASSLGAGPYEQYF
TRBJ1-4	TRBV28	TRBD1	CASSLAGTGSVMGEKLFF
TRBJ2-3	TRBV5-6	TRBD2	CTSSVGLAGGATDTQYF
TRBJ1-5	TRBV19	.	CASRWGPGIGNQPQHF
TRBJ1-1	TRBV10-3	.	CAISTTYSNTEAFF
TRBJ2-7	TRBV2	.	CASSEIGAANSYEQYF
TRBJ2-6	TRBV6-4	TRBD2	CASTPTTGGAGANVLTF
TRBJ2-3	TRBV19	TRBD2	CASSFASGGTTDTQYF
TRBJ2-7	TRBV7-9	TRBD1	CASSSMSQAGTGAYEQYF
TRBJ2-2	TRBV7-8	.	CASSFRGPNTGELFF
TRBJ1-3	TRBV7-2	.	CASSFRGFSVNTIYF
TRBJ2-7	TRBV23-1	TRBD1	CASSQSLSVDRAYEQYF
TRBJ2-7	TRBV19	.	CASSIDLEDYEQYF
TRBJ2-2	TRBV7-9	.	CASTSQGPNTGELFF
TRBJ2-2	TRBV11-3	TRBD1	CASSSRTGVNTGELFF
TRBJ2-2	TRBV7-9	TRBD2	CASSFPKRGINTGELFF
TRBJ2-7	TRBV6-1	.	CASRRVSYEQYF
TRBJ2-1	TRBV5-1	TRBD2	CASSLEAGGPNEQFF
TRBJ2-7	TRBV13	.	CASSSPLGGVREQYF
TRBJ1-1	TRBV27	.	CASSGRVKREAFF
TRBJ1-2	TRBV27	.	CASSRDHNYGYTF
TRBJ2-3	TRBV7-2	.	CASSSHWRTDTQYF
TRBJ2-1	TRBV15	TRBD2	CATSRGGSGRSEQFF
TRBJ1-1	TRBV18	TRBD1	CASSVDRGLTEAFF
TRBJ1-1	TRBV9	.	CASSPPNLQVWTEAFF
TRBJ1-5	TRBV28	.	CASSLGLLSNQPQHF
TRBJ1-5	TRBV10-3	.	CAISDGSIPPQHF
TRBJ1-6	TRBV6-5	TRBD1	CASRPRTGANSPLHF
TRBJ1-4	TRBV4-1	TRBD1	CASSLPGQVEKLFF
TRBJ2-7	TRBV14	.	CASSQDLVTEQYF
TRBJ2-1	TRBV7-8	TRBD2	CASSSRTSADNEQFF
TRBJ2-7	TRBV7-9	.	CASSLVGGTGLEEQYF
TRBJ1-1	TRBV10-3	.	CALSSLRNTEAFF
TRBJ2-7	TRBV4-1	.	CASSQVRPGSYEQYF
TRBJ2-7	TRBV19	TRBD1	CASSFSGTGGYEQYF
TRBJ2-7	TRBV6-6	TRBD2	CASRPGLAGISYEQYF
TRBJ1-1	TRBV19	.	CASSTIDSNTEAFF
TRBJ2-3	TRBV5-1	TRBD1	CASSLQGALRTDTQYF
TRBJ2-7	TRBV27	.	CASSFSSAGSFEQYF
TRBJ1-5	TRBV2	.	CASSSQGLGQPQHF
TRBJ1-5	TRBV11-2	TRBD1	CASSLVQGAHQPQHF
TRBJ2-6	TRBV9	.	CASSVADSAYSGANVLTF
TRBJ2-1	TRBV5-1	.	CASSLPSSTFYNEQFF
TRBJ2-1	TRBV6-5	.	CASSSSGTGNNEQFF
TRBJ1-2	TRBV7-9	.	CASSPNVGRSGYTF
TRBJ2-7	TRBV19	.	CASKVGSGSYEQYF